The 13 T cell receptor beta chains below come from one sample, sequenced in a study of Ad26.COV2.S vaccination and SARS-CoV-2 variants. Sequenced by immunoSEQ multiplex PCR; TCRdb stores in-frame clones only, minus some. Of about half a million clones listed, 80% to 90% are singletons. Sample treatment: roughly 20 received Ad26.COV2.S at low or high dose, single or two shots; several received placebo; per-sample allocation not given. Following the first vaccine or placebo injection, samples were taken on day 63. This sample comprised peripheral blood, obtained in a trial of Ad26.COV2.S vaccine versus placebo. The receptor source for this set is a person aged 18 to 65 who received the Ad26.COV2.S COVID-19 vaccine or a placebo.

V is TRBV5-1 and J is TRBJ1-2, with 7 bases fitting TRBD1. This CDR3 region has 13 residues. The V gene's germline CDR1 is SGHRS and CDR2 YFSETQ. J was trimmed by 2 bases and V by 4 bases; bases with no gene match: 2. In DNA, the CDR3 is TGCGCCAGCAGCGAACAGGGGAACTATGGCTACACCTTC. Amino acids: CASSEQGNYGYTF.

The V gene is TRBV23-1, the J gene TRBJ1-1; D not certain. TRBV23-1 is an ORF, and what it does is uncertain. CDR3 length equals 17 residues. V was shortened by 2 bases and J by 3 bases, with 19 bases between the two germline ends. The CDR3 DNA reads as TGCGCCAGCAGTCAACCTCGCCTACCTGGGGTTCACACTGAAGCTTTCTTT. It translates to CASSQPRLPGVHTEAFF.

V is TRBV4-3 and J is TRBJ2-7, with 13 bases matching TRBD2. This CDR3 contains 18 residues. Germline lookup yields CDR1 LGHNA and CDR2 YSLEER. V trimming: 4 bases; J trimming: 2 bases; junction bases outside the gene matches: 11. The CDR3 is CASSRRLAGGQKTYEQYF. In DNA, the CDR3 is TGCGCCAGCAGCCGCCGACTAGCGGGGGGCCAAAAAACCTACGAGCAGTACTTC.

Details on this clone: An end of the junction does not agree with germline; a read error may underlie this. CDR3 sequence reads: CASTHSGYERFF. As DNA, the CDR3 is TGTGCCAGCACCCATAGCGGTTATGAGCGGTTCTTC. This sequence joins TRBV12-3 or TRBV12-4 and TRBJ2-1; D may be TRBD2 (6 bases). This CDR3 spans 12 amino acids.

The chain is built from TRBV6-5 and TRBJ1-2; TRBD1 might be the D (6 bases). The CDR3 consists of 14 residues. Trimming took 5 bases from V and 2 from J, leaving 12 bases between them. Germline V gene sequence: CDR1 MNHEY, CDR2 SVGAGI. Here the CDR3 reads CASSPSTGNYGYTF. The CDR3 DNA reads TGTGCCAGCAGTCCCTCGACAGGAAACTATGGCTACACCTTC.

V usage is TRBV18 and J usage is TRBJ1-1; D call uncertain. Deletions cut 1 base from V and 4 bases from J, with 10 bases between. This CDR3 has 14 amino acids. Germline loops: CDR1 KGHSH, CDR2 LQKENI. The CDR3 nucleotides are TGTGCCAGCTCACCACATCAGTCGAGCACTGAAGCTTTCTTT. Residues: CASSPHQSSTEAFF.

The V gene is TRBV7-2, the J gene TRBJ1-1, with D possibly TRBD1 on 5 matching bases. CDR3 length equals 16 residues. Trimming cost V 1 base and J 0 bases, with 12 bases left between them. Germline V gene data show CDR1 as SGHTA and CDR2 as FQGNSA. DNA of the CDR3: TGTGCCAGCAGCTTAGTTGGGGCGGGGATGAACACTGAAGCTTTCTTT. It translates to CASSLVGAGMNTEAFF.

This sequence joins TRBV28 and TRBJ1-2; no firm D call. V dropped 6 bases and J dropped 7 bases, with 12 bases sitting between them. This CDR3 contains 12 residues. Germline assignment: CDR1 MDHEN and CDR2 SYDVKM. Written as DNA, the CDR3 is TGTGCCAGCAGCCCCACTTTGGGTGGCTACACCTTC. Its protein product is CASSPTLGGYTF.

J is TRBJ1-1 and V is TRBV18, with unresolved D. The CDR3 spans 18 residues. Germline V lookup: CDR1 KGHSH, CDR2 LQKENI. V was pared by 2 bases and J by 0 bases, with 19 bases between. This chain's CDR3 is CASSPWDHHSRVNTEAFF. The CDR3 bases are TGTGCCAGCTCACCATGGGATCATCATTCGCGGGTGAACACTGAAGCTTTCTTT.

This sequence joins TRBV5-1 and TRBJ1-6, with 12 bases matching TRBD1. This CDR3 spans 17 amino acids. CDR1 is SGHRS and CDR2 is YFSETQ in the germline V gene. Losses at the gene ends were 4 bases for V and 2 bases for J; bases not matched to a gene: 4. The CDR3 region is CASSLGTGGAYNSPLHF. The CDR3 DNA follows: TGCGCCAGCAGCCTCGGGACAGGGGGCGCCTATAATTCACCCCTCCACTTT.

This sequence joins TRBV5-8 and TRBJ1-2; TRBD1 might be the D (6 bases). The CDR3 is 15 residues long. V lost 4 bases to trimming and J lost 8 bases, with 21 bases between them. In germline, CDR1 is SGHTS, CDR2 YDEGEE. The DNA for the CDR3 is TGTGCCAGCAGCCGACGAGCCGGGACACGAGAAGGCTACACCTTC. This gives the protein CASSRRAGTREGYTF.

This sequence joins TRBV5-4 and TRBJ1-1; no clear D. Trimming pared 10 bases from V and 4 bases from J, leaving 17 bases between. The CDR3 extends over 13 amino acids. The germline CDR1 and CDR2 sequences are SGHNT and YYREEE (reference sequence). This CDR3 reads CAGRVERTTEAFF. CDR3 nucleotides: TGTGCCGGACGGGTCGAGAGAACCACTGAAGCTTTCTTT. Complete variable domain (other parts from reference TRBV5-4 and TRBJ1-1): ETGVTQSPTHLIKTRGQQVTLRCSSQSGHNTVSWYQQALGQGPQFIFQYYREEENGRGNFPPRFSGLQFPNYSSELNVNALELDDSALYLCAGRVERTTEAFFGQGTRLTVV.

The genes are TRBV5-1 and TRBJ2-7; 8 bases are shared with TRBD1. The CDR3 extends over 16 amino acids. J was trimmed by 3 bases and V by 0 bases; bases with no gene match: 8. The V gene's germline CDR1 is SGHRS and CDR2 YFSETQ. The CDR3 region is CASSLAFPGGVYEQYF. The CDR3 nucleotides read TGCGCCAGCAGCTTGGCTTTCCCAGGGGGCGTCTACGAGCAGTACTTC.